The next 24 T cell receptor beta chains were all read from a single sample in a study of T cell changes during pregnancy in multiple sclerosis. Only in-frame clones appear in the TCRdb table, and some are missing; sequencing was by immunoSEQ multiplex PCR. The table has about 31,000 clones, 75% to 95% seen once. Sample: CD8+ T cells from peripheral blood mononuclear cells, taken in the second trimester of pregnancy. These receptor sequences come from a female donor with multiple sclerosis, enrolled in a pregnancy study.

The chain is built from TRBV30 and TRBJ2-1; D may be TRBD1 (6 bases). V lost 8 bases and J 9 bases, leaving 17 bases between the germline ends. This CDR3 comprises 12 residues. Germline values: CDR1 GTSNPN, CDR2 SVGIG (reference sequence). CDR3 sequence: CAGEQGSVEQFF. The CDR3 DNA is TGTGCCGGGGAACAGGGTTCCGTTGAGCAGTTCTTC.

The V gene is TRBV6-5, the J gene TRBJ1-1; D might be TRBD1 (6 bases). The CDR3 is 15 residues long. Trimming took 5 bases from V and 4 from J, leaving 17 bases between them. CDR1 and CDR2 from the germline V gene are MNHEY and SVGAGI. The CDR3, as DNA: TGTGCCAGCAGTCCAAGAGGACAGTTACCCACTGAAGCTTTCTTT. It specifies CASSPRGQLPTEAFF.

The gene calls are TRBV7-9 and TRBJ2-1; TRBD2 aligns across 11 bases. The CDR3 contains 15 residues. The germline CDR1 and CDR2 sequences are SEHNR and FQNEAQ (reference sequence). After removal of 5 bases from V and 7 bases from J, the junction contained 7 bases not matched to a gene. The CDR3 protein is CASSPTSGRQNEQFF. CDR3 sequence (DNA): TGTGCCAGCAGCCCCACTAGCGGGAGACAAAATGAGCAGTTCTTC. Using reference TRBV7-9 and TRBJ2-1 for the parts outside the CDR3, the full variable domain is DTGVSQNPRHKITKRGQNVTFRCDPISEHNRLYWYRQTLGQGPEFLTYFQNEAQLEKSRLLSDRFSAERPKGSFSTLEIQRTEQGDSAMYLCASSPTSGRQNEQFFGPGTRLTVL.

The CDR3 loop is CASSQDGHTDTQYF. The CDR3 region has the DNA TGCGCCAGCAGCCAAGATGGGCACACAGATACGCAGTATTTT. The rearrangement joins TRBV4-3 to TRBJ2-3; D is ambiguous. Germline V gives CDR1 LGHNA, CDR2 YSLEER. The CDR3 consists of 14 residues. V was cut by 0 bases and J by 2 bases, with 6 bases left in between.

The rearrangement links TRBV29-1 to TRBJ2-7; D unclear. The germline gives CDR1 SQVTM, CDR2 ANQGSEA. There are 12 residues in the CDR3. The V and J ends lost 2 bases and 2 bases respectively, with 7 bases between them. This CDR3 is CSVETKPYEQYF. CDR3 sequence (DNA): TGCAGCGTTGAAACCAAGCCCTACGAGCAGTACTTC.

The chain is built from TRBV4-1 and TRBJ2-1; 11 bases map to TRBD2. The ends lost 2 bases at V and 5 bases at J; junction bases unmatched: 5. Germline-derived CDR1 and CDR2 are MGHRA and YSYEKL. This CDR3 spans 16 amino acids. The CDR3 region is CASSQPTSGINNEQFF. The CDR3 DNA is TGCGCCAGCAGCCAACCGACTAGCGGGATAAACAATGAGCAGTTCTTC.

The chain recombines TRBV4-2 with TRBJ2-1; D is perhaps TRBD1 (9 bases). This CDR3 is 16 amino acids long. V was pared by 6 bases and J by 6 bases, with 21 bases between. Germline V CDR1 and CDR2: LGHNA, YNFKEQ. The CDR3 DNA reads TGTGCCAGCAGACGGGGGGGGGACAGGGTGGGCAATGAGCAGTTCTTC. As protein: CASRRGGDRVGNEQFF.

The rearrangement joins TRBV7-2 to TRBJ2-4, with a tentative D call TRBD2 (6 bases). The V end lost 5 bases, the J end lost 9 bases, and 23 bases lay between the germline ends. CDR1 SGHTA and CDR2 FQGNSA come from the germline V gene. CDR3 size: 16 residues. The CDR3 loop reads CASSPGWWRGEGIQYF. CDR3 coding DNA: TGTGCCAGCAGCCCAGGGTGGTGGCGGGGAGAAGGCATTCAGTACTTC.

The chain combines TRBV27 with TRBJ2-1; 10 nucleotides match TRBD2. CDR1 and CDR2 from the germline V gene are MNHEY and SMNVEV (reference sequence). After removal of 7 bases from V and 2 bases from J, the junction contained 5 bases not matched to a gene. This CDR3 is 15 amino acids long. CDR3 bases: TGTGCCAGCAACCTGCTAGCGGGAGCCTACAATGAGCAGTTCTTC. This translates into CASNLLAGAYNEQFF.

V and J are TRBV5-1 and TRBJ1-5; D is undetermined. Germline loops: CDR1 SGHRS, CDR2 YFSETQ. The CDR3 is 13 amino acids. V lost 1 base and J 1 base, leaving 3 bases between the germline ends. The CDR3 nucleotides read TGCGCCAGCAGCTTGCTAAGCAATCAGCCCCAGCATTTT. It specifies CASSLLSNQPQHF.

This clone was observed a single time. This sequence joins TRBV13 and TRBJ2-2; D remains unclear. The CDR3 is made up of 16 amino acids. CDR1 is PRHDT and CDR2 is FYEKMQ in the germline V gene (reference sequence). Trimming took 0 bases from V and 5 from J, leaving 13 bases between them. CDR3 nucleotide sequence: TGTGCCAGCAGCTTAGGGGGTCTAGTTCAGACCGGGGAGCTGTTTTTT. It codes for CASSLGGLVQTGELFF.

V gene TRBV6-5 combines with J gene TRBJ1-1, with 7 bases aligning to TRBD1. There are 15 residues in the CDR3. V dropped 7 bases and J dropped 3; count of bases not matched to a gene: 11. Germline values: CDR1 MNHEY, CDR2 SVGAGI. In DNA form, the CDR3 reads TGTGCCAGCAAGGCCAGACAGGGATCGGACACTGAAGCTTTCTTT. Amino acids: CASKARQGSDTEAFF.

This chain joins TRBV6-5 and TRBJ2-2; 10 bases agree with TRBD2. The V segment lost 7 bases and the J segment 6 bases; nucleotides outside the gene matches: 5. CDR3 length equals 14 residues. The V gene's germline CDR1 is MNHEY and CDR2 SVGAGI. CDR3 region: CASTGLAGAGELFF. CDR3 nucleotide sequence: TGTGCCAGCACGGGGCTAGCGGGAGCCGGGGAGCTGTTTTTT.

The rearrangement uses TRBV6-5 and TRBJ2-1; no definite D call. CDR1 MNHEY and CDR2 SVGAGI come from the germline V gene. V shed 5 bases and J shed 2 bases, with 7 bases lying between them. This CDR3 is 13 amino acids long. The CDR3: CASSLAAYNEQFF. The CDR3 nucleotides read TGTGCCAGCAGTCTTGCAGCCTACAATGAGCAGTTCTTC.

The chain employs TRBV6-5 and TRBJ2-7, with TRBD2 identical over 9 bases. Trimming at V came to 0 bases and at J to 2 bases, leaving 5 bases not matched to a gene. The CDR3 loop spans 16 amino acids. Germline V gene data show CDR1 as MNHEY and CDR2 as SVGAGI. CDR3 nucleotides: TGTGCCAGCAGTTACTCGCGGGCTAGCGGGACCTACGAGCAGTACTTC. It yields the protein CASSYSRASGTYEQYF.

This chain uses TRBV2 with TRBJ1-4; perhaps TRBD1 as D (6 bases). V shed 5 bases and J shed 5 bases, with 15 bases lying between them. The CDR3 totals 15 residues. CDR1 and CDR2 (germline): SNHLY, FYNNEI. This CDR3 reads CASSPGKGGNEKLFF. The CDR3 nucleotides read TGTGCCAGCAGTCCAGGGAAGGGGGGGAATGAAAAACTGTTTTTT. Together with reference TRBV2 and TRBJ1-4, the CDR3 gives the full variable domain: EPEVTQTPSHQVTQMGQEVILRCVPISNHLYFYWYRQILGQKVEFLVSFYNNEISEKSEIFDDQFSVERPDGSNFTLKIRSTKLEDSAMYFCASSPGKGGNEKLFFGSGTQLSVL.

The chain is built from TRBV7-6 and TRBJ2-7, with 7 bases matching TRBD2. The germline gives CDR1 SGHVS, CDR2 FNYEAQ. Germline trimming cut 1 base from V and 0 bases from J; bases unmatched to any gene: 6. The CDR3 is made up of 16 amino acids. The chain's CDR3 is CASSLGAGVYSYEQYF. CDR3 coding DNA: TGTGCCAGCAGCTTAGGGGCGGGAGTATACTCCTACGAGCAGTACTTC.

The rearrangement uses TRBV5-1 and TRBJ2-7; the match to TRBD1 covers 10 bases. V lost 4 bases to trimming and J lost 6 bases; unmatched junction nucleotides: 7. The CDR3 runs 14 residues. Germline V gene sequence: CDR1 SGHRS, CDR2 YFSETQ. For the CDR3, the DNA is TGCGCCAGCAGCATCGGGACAGGGGAACGCGAGCAGTACTTC. Amino acids: CASSIGTGEREQYF.

This chain connects TRBV19 to TRBJ2-1; 7 bases map to TRBD2. The CDR3 is 16 amino acids. The V segment lost 4 bases and the J segment 0 bases; nucleotides outside the gene matches: 6. The germline CDR1 and CDR2 sequences are LNHDA and SQIVND (reference sequence). The CDR3: CASSTELASSYNEQFF. For the CDR3, the DNA is TGTGCCAGTAGTACCGAACTAGCGAGCTCCTACAATGAGCAGTTCTTC.

In its sample, this clone was seen once. V usage is TRBV11-2 and J usage is TRBJ2-7; 11 bases are shared with TRBD2. Germline V gene lookup returns CDR1 SGHAT and CDR2 FQNNGV. Trimming removed 3 bases from V and 4 bases from J; junction bases left unmatched: 5. This CDR3 spans 15 amino acids. The CDR3 coding sequence is TGTGCCAGCAGCTTCAGGGGGACTAGCGGATACGAGCAGTACTTC. Its translation: CASSFRGTSGYEQYF.

This clone is deemed medium-sized (0.01 to 0.1%). The J gene is TRBJ2-7, the V gene TRBV5-7; TRBD1 agrees at 7 bases. TRBV5-7 is an open reading frame, and its role is uncertain. V trimming: 4 bases; J trimming: 0 bases; junction bases outside the gene matches: 4. The CDR3 totals 14 residues. Written as DNA, the CDR3 is TGTGCCAGCAGCCCGGGACAGATCTCCTACGAGCAGTACTTC. It translates to CASSPGQISYEQYF.

The V and J genes are TRBV27 and TRBJ1-5, with D possibly TRBD1 on 5 matching bases. From germline, CDR1 is MNHEY and CDR2 SMNVEV (reference sequence). The CDR3 has 14 amino acids. Deletions cut 4 bases from V and 0 bases from J, with 7 bases between. The CDR3 is CASSSGISNQPQHF. Here the CDR3 DNA reads TGTGCCAGCAGTTCAGGGATTAGCAATCAGCCCCAGCATTTT.

This clone has only one observation. The V gene is TRBV28, the J gene TRBJ2-3; 8 nucleotides line up with TRBD2. CDR3 length: 17 residues. V trimming: 5 bases; J trimming: 4 bases; junction bases outside the gene matches: 14. Germline V gives CDR1 MDHEN, CDR2 SYDVKM. DNA for the CDR3: TGTGCCAGCAGTACGGAGGGAAGCGGGAGTATGTCAGATACGCAGTATTTT. It codes for CASSTEGSGSMSDTQYF.

The rearrangement joins TRBV5-1 to TRBJ2-7; no reliable D call. This CDR3 region has 15 residues. Germline CDR1 is SGHRS and CDR2 is YFSETQ. V shed 4 bases and J shed 1 base, with 15 bases lying between them. CDR3 DNA: TGCGCCAGCAGCAAAGACCAGGAAGGTTCCTACGAGCAGTACTTC. Amino acid sequence: CASSKDQEGSYEQYF.